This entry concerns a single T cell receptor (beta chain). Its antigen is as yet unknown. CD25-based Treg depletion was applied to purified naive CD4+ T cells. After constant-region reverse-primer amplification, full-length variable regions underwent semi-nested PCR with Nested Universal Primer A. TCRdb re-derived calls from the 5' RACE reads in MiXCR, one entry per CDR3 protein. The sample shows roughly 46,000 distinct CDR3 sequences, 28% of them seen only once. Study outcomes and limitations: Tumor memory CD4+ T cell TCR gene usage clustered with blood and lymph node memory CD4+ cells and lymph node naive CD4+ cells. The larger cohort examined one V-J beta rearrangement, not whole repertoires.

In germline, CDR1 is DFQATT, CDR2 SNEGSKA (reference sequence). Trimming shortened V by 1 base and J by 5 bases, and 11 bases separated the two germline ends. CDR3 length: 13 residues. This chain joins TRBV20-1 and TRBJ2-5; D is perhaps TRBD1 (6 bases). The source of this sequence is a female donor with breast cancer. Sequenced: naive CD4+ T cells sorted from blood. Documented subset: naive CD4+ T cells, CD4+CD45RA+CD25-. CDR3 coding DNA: TGCAGTGCTAGAGTCCAGGGGTTGGAGACCCAGTACTTC. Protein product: CSARVQGLETQYF.